This record covers a single T cell receptor beta chain. In the authors' workflow: From reference gene primer amplification, estimates of nucleated cell counts were derived. Some clones are missing from TCRdb's copy, which holds only in-frame ones; the method was immunoSEQ multiplex PCR. The V and J calls and the clone size are those of that table, but D and trimming were determined from the DNA. The sample contains about 370,000 clones, 87% of which appear only once. These data originate in a study of blood T cell repertoires in COVID-19. Across the whole study: Specimens from acute and convalescent COVID-19 originated in the United States, Italy and Spain.

Germline-derived CDR1 and CDR2 are LGHDT and YNNKEL (reference sequence). The V and J ends lost 2 bases and 0 bases, in that order; junction bases with no gene match: 5. There are 17 residues in the CDR3. The source is a woman aged 25-40 years with COVID-19, enrolled during active disease. The V gene is TRBV3-1 (or the pseudogene TRBV3-2), the J gene TRBJ2-2; 8 nucleotides line up with TRBD2. The sequencing sample was made of peripheral blood. CDR3 DNA: TGTGCCAGCAGCCAACTCGCGACTAGCGCGAACACCGGGGAGCTGTTTTTT. This encodes CASSQLATSANTGELFF.